The 16 T cell receptor beta chains below all came from one sample that was sequenced in a study of T cells in Graves' hyperthyroidism and ophthalmopathy. TCR beta CDR3 regions were amplified from RNA transcripts. An initial round of RT-PCR targeting the TCR CDR3 relied on the HTBI primer set. TCRdb itself ran the multiplex PCR reads through MiXCR, one entry per CDR3 protein. The repertoire consists of a few hundred thousand distinct CDR3 sequences, with more than 12% occurring once and the leading ten covering about 30%. The source material was blood. These receptors originate from a woman aged 25-40 years with Graves' hyperthyroidism.

The rearrangement joins TRBV7-9 to TRBJ2-5; D is possibly TRBD2 (6 bases). This CDR3 has 15 amino acids. V dropped 8 bases and J dropped 5 bases, with 21 bases sitting between them. Germline CDR1 and CDR2: SEHNR and FQNEAQ (reference sequence). CDR3 DNA sequence: TGTGCCAGCCCCCCTACCGGGGGAGTCGGGGAGACCCAGTACTTC. Encoded protein: CASPPTGGVGETQYF.

This clonotype was observed a few times. The chain is built from TRBV5-1 and TRBJ1-6, with D perhaps TRBD1 (5 bases). The CDR3 spans 18 residues. CDR1 SGHRS and CDR2 YFSETQ come from the germline V gene. V was cut by 0 bases and J by 0 bases, with 13 bases left in between. This CDR3 is CASSLVGTVSSYNSPLHF. CDR3 nucleotides: TGCGCCAGCAGCTTGGTCGGGACGGTCAGCTCCTATAATTCACCCCTCCACTTT.

This chain joins TRBV19 and TRBJ1-1; no clear D gene. The CDR3 totals 18 residues. V lost 3 bases and J 5 bases, leaving 25 bases between the germline ends. CDR1 and CDR2 from the germline V gene are LNHDA and SQIVND (reference sequence). The CDR3 sequence: CASSITPLTDRRWTEAFF. CDR3 in DNA: TGTGCCAGTAGTATCACACCCTTAACGGACCGCAGGTGGACTGAAGCTTTCTTT. Full variable domain (rest looked up from reference TRBV19 and TRBJ1-1): DGGITQSPKYLFRKEGQNVTLSCEQNLNHDAMYWYRQDPGQGLRLIYYSQIVNDFQKGDIAEGYSVSREKKESFPLTVTSAQKNPTAFYLCASSITPLTDRRWTEAFFGQGTRLTVV.

At least ten counts were recorded for this clonotype. The genes are TRBV29-1 and TRBJ1-1; D gene ambiguous. Per germline, CDR1 SQVTM and CDR2 ANQGSEA. The CDR3 is 11 residues long. Trimming removed 5 bases at V and 3 bases at J, with 7 bases between. CDR3 amino acids: CSVLYYTEAFF. The CDR3 DNA follows: TGCAGCGTTCTTTACTACACTGAAGCTTTCTTT. The complete variable domain, with remaining parts taken from reference TRBV29-1 and TRBJ1-1, reads SAVISQKPSRDICQRGTSLTIQCQVDSQVTMMFWYRQQPGQSLTLIATANQGSEATYESGFVIDKFPISRPNLTFSTLTVSNMSPEDSSIYLCSVLYYTEAFFGQGTRLTVV.

A note on this clonotype: A clone one base away is much larger, so this may be a read error. The chain joins TRBV12-3 or TRBV12-4 to TRBJ1-4; D gene ambiguous. Trimming left V 3 bases short and J 8 bases short, with 10 bases between. This CDR3 is built from 13 residues. CDR3 protein: CASSLGSGEKLFF. The CDR3 bases are TGTGCCAGCAGTTTGGGCAGTGGGGAAAAACTGTTTTTT.

This clonotype was recorded many times. The chain couples TRBV2 to TRBJ2-1; perhaps TRBD2 as D (6 bases). V shed 3 bases and J shed 10 bases, with 19 bases lying between them. This CDR3 has 15 residues. Germline-derived CDR1 and CDR2 are SNHLY and FYNNEI. As DNA, the CDR3 is TGTGCCAGCAGTGAGGCGGGATCCCCCCTTGAGGAGCAGTTCTTC. This gives the protein CASSEAGSPLEEQFF.

There are many counts of this clonotype. This chain connects TRBV12-3 or TRBV12-4 to TRBJ2-1; D possibly corresponds to TRBD1 (5 bases). The CDR3 extends over 14 amino acids. V was clipped by 6 bases and J by 3 bases, with 12 bases between them. The CDR3 loop reads CASRRQSNYNEQFF. The CDR3 nucleotides read TGTGCCAGCAGACGACAGAGCAACTACAATGAGCAGTTCTTC.

The chain uses TRBV10-3 and TRBJ2-6; a possible D gene is TRBD2 (6 bases). CDR3 length equals 18 residues. Trimming stripped 5 bases from V and 2 bases from J, with 19 bases between. Germline V gives CDR1 ENHRY, CDR2 SYGVKD. The CDR3 DNA reads TGTGCCATCAGTCACGAGGGAGGCATTTCCACTGGGGCCAACGTCCTGACTTTC. Its translation: CAISHEGGISTGANVLTF.

This clonotype showed up many times. The V gene is TRBV30, the J gene TRBJ2-2; the D call may be TRBD1 or TRBD2 (6 bases each). The germline CDR1 and CDR2 sequences are GTSNPN and SVGIG (reference sequence). The CDR3 is 17 amino acids. V gave up 0 bases and J gave up 5 bases, with 19 bases separating them. Here the CDR3 DNA reads TGTGCCTGGAGTGTATATTTGTGGGGGGCCCAGACCGGGGAGCTGTTTTTT. It encodes CAWSVYLWGAQTGELFF.

This clonotype occurred many times. The chain employs TRBV3-1 and TRBJ2-1, with 14 bases identical to TRBD2. Germline assignment: CDR1 LGHDT and CDR2 YNNKEL (reference sequence). V trimming: 2 bases; J trimming: 13 bases; junction bases outside the gene matches: 4. This CDR3 region has 14 residues. CDR3: CASSQSGLAGVQFF. As DNA, the CDR3 is TGTGCCAGCAGCCAATCGGGACTAGCGGGAGTTCAGTTCTTC.

This clonotype showed up just a few times. This chain joins TRBV5-4 and TRBJ2-3, with D possibly being TRBD1 (6 bases). Trimming pared 3 bases from V and 1 base from J, leaving 15 bases between. Per the germline V gene, CDR1 is SGHNT and CDR2 is YYREEE (reference sequence). This CDR3 is built from 16 residues. This CDR3 reads CASSSFTGTGTDTQYF. The CDR3 DNA sequence: TGTGCCAGCAGCTCCTTTACAGGGACGGGCACAGATACGCAGTATTTT.

This clonotype was seen ten or more times. This sequence joins TRBV3-1 and TRBJ2-1, with a weak D call TRBD2 (6 bases). V shed 4 bases and J shed 7 bases, with 20 bases lying between them. This CDR3 spans 16 amino acids. Germline CDR1 reads LGHDT; CDR2 reads YNNKEL (reference sequence). The CDR3 protein is CASSLRWRDLANEQFF. The DNA for the CDR3 is TGTGCCAGCAGCCTCCGGTGGCGGGATTTAGCGAATGAGCAGTTCTTC.

Only a few counts were recorded for this clonotype. The CDR3 sequence: CSARDNPGLRKETQYF. The CDR3 DNA is TGCAGTGCTAGAGATAATCCGGGACTAAGAAAAGAGACCCAGTACTTC. J is TRBJ2-5 and V is TRBV20-1, with TRBD2 matching 7 bases. CDR3 size: 16 residues. V lost 0 bases and J lost 3; bases outside the gene matches: 10. Germline V CDR1 and CDR2: DFQATT, SNEGSKA (reference sequence).

To note about this clonotype: The junction does not match germline at one end; this may be a read error. The gene calls are TRBV5-1 and TRBJ2-1; D is undetermined. The CDR3 is 13 residues long. Germline loops: CDR1 SGHRS, CDR2 YFSETQ. This chain's CDR3 is CASSLARSHEQFF. For the CDR3, the DNA is TGCGCCAGCAGCTTAGCTAGAAGTCATGAGCAATTCTTC.

The chain is built from TRBV25-1 and TRBJ2-1; 12 bases fit TRBD1. Germline V gene lookup returns CDR1 MGHDK and CDR2 SYGVNS. This CDR3 has 13 residues. CDR3 coding DNA: TGTGCTACCGGGACAGGGGGCTCTTATGAGCAGTTCTTC. Translation gives CATGTGGSYEQFF.

This clonotype was observed at least ten times. V and J are TRBV11-2 and TRBJ2-3, with D hard to call. CDR3 size: 15 residues. Germline V lookup: CDR1 SGHAT, CDR2 FQNNGV. The V gene lost 2 bases and the J gene lost 4 bases, with 13 bases spanning the gap. Here the CDR3 reads CASSLNPGMADTQYF. Here the CDR3 DNA reads TGTGCCAGCAGCTTAAACCCTGGGATGGCAGATACGCAGTATTTT.